This T cell receptor (beta chain) originates from a study of metastatic and nonmetastatic thyroid tumors. Thyroid surgery took place with no prior treatment in any patient. Within the sample, this clone is medium-sized (0.01 to 0.1%). Its antigen is still unknown. Study-wide results and limits: Reports indicated that malignant thyroid tumors showed significantly higher TCR beta diversity than benign nodules did, in blood and tumor.

This CDR3 region has 15 residues. The germline V gene has CDR1 MNHEY and CDR2 SVGEGT. The V end was cut by 0 bases, the J end by 2 bases, with 8 bases between. TCRdb re-called the PCR reads through MiXCR. The data hold roughly 15,000 clones, with 24% observed a single time. V and J are TRBV6-2 or TRBV6-3 and TRBJ1-5, with D unresolved. The origin of this receptor is a female donor with papillary thyroid cancer or a benign thyroid nodule (not recorded which). Some clones in this sample may be carry-over from other donors' samples. Sequencing input: tumor tissue. The CDR3 DNA reads as TGTGCCAGCAGTTACTCGTATGCGGGCAATCAGCCCCAGCATTTT. It specifies CASSYSYAGNQPQHF.